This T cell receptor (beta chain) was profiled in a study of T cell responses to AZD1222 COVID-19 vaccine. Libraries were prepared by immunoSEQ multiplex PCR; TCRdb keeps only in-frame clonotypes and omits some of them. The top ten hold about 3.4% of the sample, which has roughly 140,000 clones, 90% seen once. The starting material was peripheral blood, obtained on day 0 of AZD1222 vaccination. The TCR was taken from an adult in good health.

The CDR3 reads CSVSPGANIQYF. DNA for the CDR3: TGCAGCGTTTCTCCCGGTGCGAACATTCAGTACTTC. This chain connects TRBV29-1 to TRBJ2-4; D not resolved. This CDR3 has 12 residues. In germline, CDR1 is SQVTM, CDR2 ANQGSEA. V gave up 5 bases and J gave up 7 bases, with 12 bases separating them.